Listed here is a single TCR beta chain. Its antigen remains unknown. The source of the sample is a study of monozygotic twins with cystic fibrosis. TCRdb's copy holds only in-frame clones and misses some; the assay was immunoSEQ multiplex PCR. The sample has some 35,000 clones; 80% to 95% are singletons. V shed 1 base and J shed 4 bases, with 11 bases lying between them. Germline CDR1 and CDR2: SEHNR and FQNEAQ (reference sequence). CDR3 length equals 15 residues. Study-wide points: Co-twins had the most similar V usage for 13 of 16 pairs, J for 8. Shared CDR3 numbers were not associated with age, concordance or severity. Low clonality (median roughly 0.01) suggested a mostly naive repertoire.

This TCR was sampled from a boy aged 2 to 10 with cystic fibrosis. The sequenced sample consisted of blood. The V gene is TRBV7-9, the J gene TRBJ2-1; D remains ambiguous. The CDR3, as DNA: TGTGCCAGCAGCTTAGAAGCGTCCCCTTACAATGAGCAGTTCTTC. Amino acid sequence: CASSLEASPYNEQFF.